What follows are 13 T cell receptor beta chains derived from one specimen sequenced in a study of CD8 T cells in Susac syndrome. Reverse transcription of roughly 0.5 to 1 ug RNA was carried out with random hexamers. TCRdb re-analysed the immunoSEQ multiplex PCR reads in MiXCR, keeping a single row per CDR3 protein. The sample lists about 160,000 distinct CDR3 sequences, just over 90% occurring once. Specimen: CD4+ T cells from PBMCs. The receptors shown here come from a human donor in good health.

The chain is built from TRBV5-1 and TRBJ1-1; D ambiguous. The V gene lost 0 bases and the J gene lost 4 bases, with 13 bases spanning the gap. The germline V gene has CDR1 SGHRS and CDR2 YFSETQ. The CDR3 runs 15 residues. CDR3 sequence reads: CASSLEQSGSTEAFF. The CDR3 DNA follows: TGCGCCAGCAGCTTGGAACAGTCTGGGAGCACTGAAGCTTTCTTT. Based on the CDR3 plus reference TRBV5-1 and TRBJ1-1, the full variable domain is KAGVTQTPRYLIKTRGQQVTLSCSPISGHRSVSWYQQTPGQGLQFLFEYFSETQRNKGNFPGRFSGRQFSNSRSEMNVSTLELGDSALYLCASSLEQSGSTEAFFGQGTRLTVV.

This sequence joins TRBV6-1 and TRBJ1-5; D remains ambiguous. This CDR3 is built from 12 residues. The V gene lost 0 bases and the J gene lost 5 bases, with 2 bases spanning the gap. CDR1 MNHNS and CDR2 SASEGT come from the germline V gene. As DNA, the CDR3 is TGTGCCAGCAGTGAAGCCTATCAGCCCCAGCATTTT. Protein sequence: CASSEAYQPQHF.

This rearrangement joins TRBV3-1 to TRBJ2-7, with D perhaps TRBD2 (6 bases). The CDR3 loop spans 15 amino acids. V was shortened by 1 base and J by 0 bases, with 10 bases between the two germline ends. Germline V lookup: CDR1 LGHDT, CDR2 YNNKEL (reference sequence). Here the CDR3 DNA reads TGTGCCAGCAGCCAAGCGGCTAGCGACTCCTACGAGCAGTACTTC. This encodes CASSQAASDSYEQYF.

The J gene is TRBJ2-7, the V gene TRBV28; TRBD2 might be the D (7 bases). Germline values: CDR1 MDHEN, CDR2 SYDVKM. The ends were cut back, 7 bases at V and 2 bases at J, with 15 bases in the middle. The CDR3 consists of 14 residues. The CDR3: CASNTGSGTYEQYF. The CDR3 coding sequence is TGTGCCAGCAATACAGGGAGCGGGACCTACGAGCAGTACTTC. Looking up the rest from reference TRBV28 and TRBJ2-7 gives the full variable domain: DVKVTQSSRYLVKRTGEKVFLECVQDMDHENMFWYRQDPGLGLRLIYFSYDVKMKEKGDIPEGYSVSREKKERFSLILESASTNQTSMYLCASNTGSGTYEQYFGPGTRLTVT.

This chain joins TRBV23-1 and TRBJ2-4; no definite D call. TRBV23-1 is an ORF, and what it does is uncertain. V lost 3 bases, J lost 0 bases, and 21 bases lay in between. The CDR3 is 19 amino acids. This chain's CDR3 is CASSHALNRARKAKNIQYF. CDR3 in DNA: TGCGCCAGCAGTCACGCACTGAACCGGGCGCGGAAAGCCAAAAACATTCAGTACTTC.

This chain uses TRBV10-3 with TRBJ2-6; D is uncertain. Trimming took off 8 bases at V and 0 bases at J, with 11 bases between the two ends. In germline, CDR1 is ENHRY, CDR2 SYGVKD. The CDR3 covers 15 residues. CDR3 amino acids: CAIGSGGSGANVLTF. The CDR3 DNA is TGTGCCATCGGGTCTGGCGGCTCTGGGGCCAACGTCCTGACTTTC.

The gene calls are TRBV4-1 and TRBJ2-1, with 7 nucleotides matching TRBD1. The germline V gene has CDR1 MGHRA and CDR2 YSYEKL. This CDR3 region has 16 residues. Trimming cost V 5 bases and J 5 bases; bases outside gene matches: 12. The DNA for the CDR3 is TGCGCCAGCAGCATCTCGTATGCCGGGACAGACAATGAGCAGTTCTTC. Residues: CASSISYAGTDNEQFF.

The chain is built from TRBV9 and TRBJ1-4; no clear D. The V and J ends lost 4 bases and 5 bases respectively, with 18 bases between them. The CDR3 is 16 amino acids. Germline V lookup: CDR1 SGDLS, CDR2 YYNGEE. The CDR3 protein is CASSSDKGGLNEKLFF. The CDR3 DNA reads as TGTGCCAGCAGCTCCGACAAAGGTGGGCTCAATGAAAAACTGTTTTTT.

CDR3 nucleotide sequence: TGTGCCAGCAGCGTAGGGACAGTTCCTGAAGCTTTCTTT. Its translation is CASSVGTVPEAFF. The J gene is TRBJ1-1, the V gene TRBV9; D might be TRBD1 (6 bases). This CDR3 is 13 amino acids long. Trimming removed 0 bases from V and 6 bases from J, with 9 bases in between. Looked up from germline, CDR1 is SGDLS and CDR2 is YYNGEE.

V usage is TRBV6-6 and J usage is TRBJ2-3, with a weak D call TRBD1 (7 bases). Germline lookup yields CDR1 MNHNY and CDR2 SVGAGI (reference sequence). The ends were cut back, 0 bases at V and 4 bases at J, with 11 bases in the middle. This CDR3 contains 15 residues. CDR3 bases: TGTGCCAGCAGTTACTCCTCCAGGGGGGCAGATACGCAGTATTTT. This gives the protein CASSYSSRGADTQYF.

This sequence joins TRBV6-1 and TRBJ2-2; D not resolved. Germline V CDR1 and CDR2: MNHNS, SASEGT. The CDR3 totals 13 residues. V was shortened by 8 bases and J by 1 base, with 8 bases between the two germline ends. CDR3 sequence: CASRALNTGELFF. Here the CDR3 DNA reads TGTGCCAGCCGAGCGCTGAACACCGGGGAGCTGTTTTTT.

This clonotype was detected only a few times. The chain combines TRBV4-1 with TRBJ2-7, with 11 positions matching TRBD1. Germline V lookup: CDR1 MGHRA, CDR2 YSYEKL. This CDR3 has 16 residues. The V gene end was trimmed by 0 bases and the J gene end by 3 bases; junction bases not matched to a gene: 4. The CDR3 here is CASSQEWTGGIYEQYF. The CDR3 DNA reads TGCGCCAGCAGCCAAGAGTGGACAGGGGGCATCTACGAGCAGTACTTC.

The V and J genes are TRBV10-3 and TRBJ2-5; no definite D call. Germline CDR1 ENHRY, CDR2 SYGVKD. This CDR3 contains 13 residues. Trimming cost V 5 bases and J 2 bases, with 9 bases left between them. CDR3 in amino acids: CAISSRLQETQYF. The CDR3, as DNA: TGTGCCATCAGTTCACGGTTACAAGAGACCCAGTACTTC.